A single sample is the source of the 10 T cell receptor beta chains below, sequenced in a study of Japanese encephalitis immunity and Zika vaccine responses. PBMCs were CFSE-labeled and cultured for less than seven days with peptide pools at 0.75 to 1 ug/mL each. The sort collected unfixed, live, CD56-CD19-CD16-CD3+CD4+ CFSE-low proliferating CD4 T cells. TCRdb used MiXCR to reprocess the 5' RACE reads, holding one entry per CDR3 protein. This sample's table has 92 distinct CDR3 sequences. Sequencing was performed on antigen-activated CD4+ T cells from blood, cultured, taken during a Zika inactivated vaccine study. These receptor sequences come from an adult man who received an inactivated Zika virus vaccine.

V gene TRBV5-4 combines with J gene TRBJ2-7; D may be TRBD2 (5 bases). This CDR3 has 13 residues. Trimming took off 3 bases at V and 6 bases at J, with 13 bases between the two ends. CDR1 and CDR2 from the germline V gene are SGHNT and YYREEE (reference sequence). In DNA, the CDR3 is TGTGCCAGCAGCTGGGAGCAGTCGGCCGAGCAGTACTTC. Protein: CASSWEQSAEQYF.

The chain carries TRBV12-3 or TRBV12-4 and TRBJ2-3, with TRBD2 matching 16 bases. The CDR3 totals 15 residues. The ends lost 6 bases at V and 6 bases at J; junction bases unmatched: 3. This chain's CDR3 is CASSRGLAGGDTQYF. CDR3 DNA: TGTGCCAGCAGCCGGGGACTAGCGGGGGGGGATACGCAGTATTTT.

This clonotype is categorized as large. The chain couples TRBV7-2 to TRBJ2-3; 7 bases are shared with TRBD2. Trimming removed 4 bases from V and 3 bases from J; junction bases left unmatched: 7. This CDR3 comprises 15 residues. Germline V gene data show CDR1 as SGHTA and CDR2 as FQGNSA. In DNA form, the CDR3 reads TGTGCCAGCAGCTCTACGGCTAGCGGAACAGATACGCAGTATTTT. Residues: CASSSTASGTDTQYF.

In its sample, this clonotype is hyperexpanded. The chain joins TRBV12-3 or TRBV12-4 to TRBJ2-1; TRBD2 aligns across 7 bases. The V gene end was trimmed by 9 bases and the J gene end by 5 bases; junction bases not matched to a gene: 10. This CDR3 is 14 amino acids long. The CDR3 loop is CASLETSPHNEQFF. The CDR3 DNA reads as TGTGCCAGTCTAGAGACTAGCCCTCACAATGAGCAGTTCTTC.

This clonotype is judged large. The CDR3 loop reads CASSPGTGVRKTEAFF. The CDR3 DNA reads as TGTGCCAGCAGCCCCGGGACAGGGGTTCGGAAAACTGAAGCTTTCTTT. V usage is TRBV27 and J usage is TRBJ1-1; 10 positions agree with TRBD1. V shed 6 bases and J 5 bases; nucleotides not matched to a gene: 12. The length of the CDR3 is 16 residues. Germline assignment: CDR1 MNHEY and CDR2 SMNVEV (reference sequence).

This clonotype counts as medium-sized (0.01 to 0.1%). This sequence joins TRBV30 and TRBJ2-3; D gene uncertain. CDR3 size: 12 residues. The germline gives CDR1 GTSNPN, CDR2 SVGIG (reference sequence). Trimming stripped 3 bases from V and 11 bases from J, with 15 bases between. In DNA form, the CDR3 reads TGTGCCTGGAGCGTGACCGCGTCGGGGCAGTATTTT. It is translated as CAWSVTASGQYF. The entire variable domain, with the rest obtained from reference TRBV30 and TRBJ2-3, is as follows: SQTIHQWPATLVQPVGSPLSLECTVEGTSNPNLYWYRQAAGRGLQLLFYSVGIGQISSEVPQNLSASRPQDRQFILSSKKLLLSDSGFYLCAWSVTASGQYFGPGTRLTVL.

By frequency in the sample, this clonotype is large. V usage is TRBV18 and J usage is TRBJ2-2; D uncertain. CDR3 length: 15 amino acids. Germline-derived CDR1 and CDR2 are KGHSH and LQKENI. Between the trimmed V and J ends, which lost 2 bases and 3 bases, there was a span of 10 bases. CDR3 in amino acids: CASSPSPSYTGELFF. CDR3 nucleotides: TGTGCCAGCTCACCATCTCCTTCGTACACCGGGGAGCTGTTTTTT.

By share, this clonotype counts as medium-sized. V gene TRBV3-1 combines with J gene TRBJ2-1; TRBD2 aligns across 7 bases. V gave up 4 bases and J gave up 8 bases; unmatched junction bases: 11. From germline, CDR1 is LGHDT and CDR2 YNNKEL (reference sequence). The CDR3 is made up of 15 amino acids. The CDR3 bases are TGTGCCAGCAGCCGGGGCGGGGGTGCTGGTGATGAGCAGTTCTTC. Protein: CASSRGGGAGDEQFF.

By sample fraction, this clonotype is medium-sized. This chain joins TRBV4-3 and TRBJ2-4; 9 bases fit TRBD1. The CDR3 is 15 residues long. V shed 6 bases and J 3 bases; nucleotides not matched to a gene: 6. CDR1 and CDR2 from the germline V gene are LGHNA and YSLEER. The DNA for the CDR3 is TGCGCCAGCAGACGACAGGGGGGAAGCAAAAACATTCAGTACTTC. Residues: CASRRQGGSKNIQYF.

This clonotype is categorized as large. This chain joins TRBV12-3 or TRBV12-4 and TRBJ2-3, with TRBD2 matching over 13 bases. The CDR3 has 14 residues. Trimming at V came to 8 bases and at J to 9 bases, leaving 8 bases not matched to a gene. Written as DNA, the CDR3 is TGTGCCAGCGGAGTCCCGGGACTAGCGGGGACGCAGTATTTT. It specifies CASGVPGLAGTQYF.